Presented here are 15 T cell receptor beta chains from one specimen sequenced in a study of regulatory T cells in long-lasting Graves disease. CDR3 regions were amplified by Arm-PCR using iRepertoire HTBI primers to build TCR beta libraries. TCRdb fed the multiplex PCR reads into MiXCR, producing one record per CDR3 protein. Here the sample spans fewer than 500,000 distinct CDR3 sequences, 15% to 20% being singletons. Time point in this sample: newly diagnosed GD, antithyroid drugs for less than 3 months. RNA extracted from PBMCs served as the sequencing template. These data are also associated with another study on T cells in Graves' hyperthyroidism and ophthalmopathy.

The sample consisted of peripheral blood mononuclear cells (PBMCs), taken at new diagnosis, from a patient treated with antithyroid drugs. Source of these receptors: a man aged 35-49 years with Graves disease.

This clonotype was counted ten times or more. The V call is TRBV28, the J call TRBJ2-7; D may be TRBD2 (6 bases). Trimming cost V 6 bases and J 0 bases, with 12 bases left between them. CDR3 length: 14 residues. The germline V gene encodes CDR1 MDHEN and CDR2 SYDVKM. The CDR3 sequence is CASRIADSSYEQYF. The CDR3 nucleotides read TGTGCCAGCAGGATAGCGGATAGCTCCTACGAGCAGTACTTC.

This chain connects TRBV7-9 to TRBJ1-2; 10 bases fit TRBD1. CDR1 and CDR2 from the germline V gene are SEHNR and FQNEAQ (reference sequence). The CDR3 has 17 amino acids. The V segment lost 3 bases and the J segment 1 base; nucleotides outside the gene matches: 8. The CDR3 DNA reads TGTGCCAGCAGCTTGATACCGGGACAGGGGTTTAACTATGGCTACACCTTC. It yields the protein CASSLIPGQGFNYGYTF. The full variable domain, in which reference TRBV7-9 and TRBJ1-2 provide the parts outside the CDR3, is DTGVSQNPRHKITKRGQNVTFRCDPISEHNRLYWYRQTLGQGPEFLTYFQNEAQLEKSRLLSDRFSAERPKGSFSTLEIQRTEQGDSAMYLCASSLIPGQGFNYGYTFGSGTRLTVV.

This clonotype occurred many times. The chain uses TRBV29-1 and TRBJ2-1; no firm D call. V gave up 7 bases and J gave up 0 bases, with 10 bases separating them. The CDR3 loop spans 13 amino acids. Looked up from germline, CDR1 is SQVTM and CDR2 is ANQGSEA. CDR3 amino acids: CSGTTSSYNEQFF. CDR3 in DNA: TGCAGCGGCACCACAAGCTCCTACAATGAGCAGTTCTTC.

This clonotype was detected ten times or more. DNA for the CDR3: TGTGCCAGCAGCCAGGGGGGGGACGACTACACCTTC. This encodes CASSQGGDDYTF. This sequence joins TRBV7-9 and TRBJ1-2, with 7 bases lining up with TRBD1. There are 12 residues in the CDR3. V trimming: 5 bases; J trimming: 10 bases; junction bases outside the gene matches: 7. In germline, CDR1 is SEHNR, CDR2 FQNEAQ (reference sequence).

The J gene is TRBJ1-4, the V gene TRBV5-1, with a tentative D call TRBD1 (6 bases). The length of the CDR3 is 14 residues. V lost 4 bases and J 5 bases, leaving 12 bases between the germline ends. Germline CDR1 SGHRS, CDR2 YFSETQ. The CDR3 nucleotides read TGCGCCAGCAGCGTCCGGACAGTGAATGAAAAACTGTTTTTT. It encodes CASSVRTVNEKLFF.

In this sample, this clonotype turned up many times. This chain connects TRBV30 to TRBJ2-3, with 8 bases that match TRBD1. V was pared by 0 bases and J by 5 bases, with 10 bases of the junction left unmatched. The germline V gene has CDR1 GTSNPN and CDR2 SVGIG (reference sequence). The CDR3 covers 16 residues. The CDR3 reads CAWSVWAGGSGDTQYF. The CDR3 DNA sequence: TGTGCCTGGAGTGTATGGGCAGGGGGCTCGGGAGATACGCAGTATTTT.

The chain employs TRBV24-1 and TRBJ2-3, with 10 bases matching TRBD2. The CDR3 has 17 amino acids. Trimming cost V 0 bases and J 5 bases; bases outside gene matches: 7. Germline V gene sequence: CDR1 KGHDR, CDR2 SFDVKD. In DNA, the CDR3 is TGTGCCACCAGTGATTTGCAGTCTAGCGGGAGAAAAGATACGCAGTATTTT. Translating gives CATSDLQSSGRKDTQYF.

This clonotype was recorded a few times. The rearrangement joins TRBV20-1 to TRBJ2-7; the D gene is possibly TRBD1 (6 bases). The CDR3 runs to 12 residues. Trimming cost V 2 bases and J 5 bases, with 10 bases left between them. Germline CDR1 and CDR2: DFQATT and SNEGSKA (reference sequence). The CDR3: CSARTQGHEQYF. In DNA form, the CDR3 reads TGCAGTGCTAGAACACAGGGTCACGAGCAGTACTTC.

This clonotype was seen ten or more times. The V and J genes are TRBV7-2 and TRBJ2-7; 9 nucleotides align to TRBD2. J lost 0 bases, V lost 6 bases, and 6 bases had no gene match. Germline V gene sequence: CDR1 SGHTA, CDR2 FQGNSA. The CDR3 extends over 15 amino acids. The CDR3 region has the DNA TGTGCCAGCAGTTGGACTAGCGCGAGCTCCTACGAGCAGTACTTC. This encodes CASSWTSASSYEQYF.

The rearrangement links TRBV30 to TRBJ1-3; possibly TRBD1 for D (5 bases). The CDR3 length is 14 residues. V lost 3 bases and J 0 bases, leaving 9 bases between the germline ends. The germline gives CDR1 GTSNPN, CDR2 SVGIG (reference sequence). CDR3 amino acids: CAWRGASSGNTIYF. The DNA for the CDR3 is TGTGCCTGGAGAGGGGCGAGCTCTGGAAACACCATATATTTT.

The chain uses TRBV18 and TRBJ2-3; the D gene is possibly TRBD1 (5 bases). The end of the DNA aligns better with TRBJ2-5, so the J call may be wrong. Germline V gene lookup returns CDR1 KGHSH and CDR2 LQKENI. The CDR3 has 15 amino acids. CDR3 sequence: CASSSGHPGRETQYF. In DNA, the CDR3 is TGTGCCAGCTCATCAGGACACCCTGGACGGGAGACCCAGTACTTC.

This clonotype was seen more than once but under ten times. A single base separates this from a much larger clone, so it may be a read error. The chain couples TRBV20-1 to TRBJ2-7, with D perhaps matching TRBD1 (6 bases). Germline V gives CDR1 DFQATT, CDR2 SNEGSKA (reference sequence). V was clipped by 6 bases and J by 5 bases, with 17 bases between them. This CDR3 has 13 residues. CDR3 sequence reads: CSARRAGVHEQYF. CDR3 coding DNA: TGCAGTGCCCGCCGGGCAGGGGTCCACGAGCAGTACTTC.

This chain connects TRBV6-9 to TRBJ2-7; D is possibly TRBD2 (5 bases). Trimming removed 4 bases at V and 1 base at J, with 11 bases between. The CDR3 has 14 amino acids. The V gene's germline CDR1 is MNHGY and CDR2 SVAAGI. The CDR3 here is CASSFGIESYEQYF. In DNA, the CDR3 is TGTGCCAGCAGTTTCGGGATAGAGTCCTACGAGCAGTACTTC.

This clonotype was detected many times. The chain carries TRBV6-1 and TRBJ2-5, with TRBD2 matching 11 bases. J was trimmed by 1 base and V by 7 bases; bases with no gene match: 8. This CDR3 has 16 residues. Germline V lookup: CDR1 MNHNS, CDR2 SASEGT. The DNA of the CDR3 is TGTGCCAGCAACACCGGACTAGCGGGTATCCAAGAGACCCAGTACTTC. It yields the protein CASNTGLAGIQETQYF.

This clonotype was seen repeatedly, ten times or more. This chain uses TRBV28 with TRBJ1-2; TRBD1 might be the D (5 bases). Germline values: CDR1 MDHEN, CDR2 SYDVKM. V dropped 2 bases and J dropped 7 bases, with 8 bases sitting between them. The CDR3 contains 12 residues. The CDR3 here is CASSLKGPGYTF. The CDR3 bases are TGTGCCAGCAGTTTAAAGGGACCTGGCTACACCTTC.